This record covers a single T cell receptor beta chain. The antigen is unknown. This sample is part of a study of cytomegalovirus exposure and HLA in healthy donors. Study-wide findings and caveats: When presence/absence was analysed, sequencing depth was taken to be roughly uniform across donors.

The PCR ran on 60 Vbeta and 13 Jbeta primers. Method: immunoSEQ multiplex PCR; TCRdb's copy keeps in-frame clones and lacks some. The sample contains tens of thousands of clones, around 72% of which appear only once. This TCR came from a woman aged 40 to 50 in good health and CMV-seropositive. The sequenced sample was PBMCs.

The CDR3 sequence is CASSQASRRSGAFF. The CDR3 coding sequence is TGTGCCAGCAGCCAAGCTTCCAGGAGGTCGGGCGCTTTCTTT. V is TRBV14 and J is TRBJ1-1, with D unclear. The germline gives CDR1 SGHDN, CDR2 FVKESK. CDR3 length equals 14 residues. Trimming stripped 1 base from V and 11 bases from J, with 17 bases between. Variable domain in full (rest from reference TRBV14 and TRBJ1-1): EAGVTQFPSHSVIEKGQTVTLRCDPISGHDNLYWYRRVMGKEIKFLLHFVKESKQDESGMPNNRFLAERTGGTYSTLKVQPAELEDSGVYFCASSQASRRSGAFFGQGTRLTVV.